This T cell receptor beta chain was captured by sequencing in a study of molecular identifiers for immune sequencing clone quantification. Study conclusions and caveats: Identical TCR molecules can share a barcode, and this sharing could underestimate highly expanded clone sizes.

Using its own MiXCR run on the PCR reads, TCRdb lists one record per CDR3 protein. The sample carries approximately 59,000 distinct CDR3 sequences, less than 20% recorded once. Per germline, CDR1 GTSNPN and CDR2 SVGIG (reference sequence). There are 15 residues in the CDR3. Investigators produced naive CD8 libraries from roughly 18,000 to 920,000 sorted cells, drawing on 10%, 30% or 50% RNA. Sorting selected naive CD8 T cells with a CD8+CD4-CCR7+CD45RA+ phenotype. This clonotype turned up a few times. Its cognate antigen is unknown. A junction end diverges from the germline sequence, so it may reflect a read error.

The V gene is TRBV30, the J gene TRBJ2-5; TRBD2 agrees at 13 bases. Sequenced input: naive CD8+ T cells from blood, with Jurkat cell RNA spiked in. Subset reported: FACS-sorted CD8+CD4-CCR7+CD45RA+ naive T cells. The clonotype comes from a human donor in good health. Some libraries in this study had Jurkat cell RNA spiked in. CDR3 protein: CAWSGLAGVQETQYF. The CDR3 nucleotides read TGTGCCTGGAGCGGACTAGCGGGAGTCCAAGAGACTCAGTACTTC. Full variable domain (missing parts from reference TRBV30 and TRBJ2-5): SQTIHQWPATLVQPVGSPLSLECTVEGTSNPNLYWYRQAAGRGLQLLFYSVGIGQISSEVPQNLSASRPQDRQFILSSKKLLLSDSGFYLCAWSGLAGVQETQYFGPGTRLLVL.